These 8 T cell receptor beta chains came from one sample sequenced in a study of T-cell reconstitution after alpha-beta-depleted transplantation in children. Unique molecular identifiers were used to barcode this TCRbeta library. Each CDR3 protein gets one entry after TCRdb re-called the PCR reads with MiXCR. Among 100,000 or so distinct CDR3 sequences, less than 25% were seen once, and the ten largest hold 20% to 25%. The source was PBMCs, collected before TCRalphabeta/CD19-depleted stem cell transplant. These receptors all come from a boy younger than 10 with acute lymphoblastic leukemia, due to receive a stem cell transplant.

V gene TRBV6-5 combines with J gene TRBJ2-5; unclear D gene. The CDR3 consists of 12 residues. Germline V gene data show CDR1 as MNHEY and CDR2 as SVGAGI. Between the trimmed V and J ends, which lost 2 bases and 7 bases, there was a span of 8 bases. CDR3 loop: CASSYRTGTQYF. The CDR3, as DNA: TGTGCCAGCAGTTACCGGACGGGGACCCAGTACTTC.

The chain carries TRBV6-1 and TRBJ2-6, with a possible D match to TRBD2 (5 bases). CDR1 MNHNS and CDR2 SASEGT come from the germline V gene. The CDR3 totals 14 residues. Trimming stripped 6 bases from V and 4 bases from J, with 10 bases between. CDR3 sequence: CASRRVAGANVLTF. CDR3 DNA sequence: TGTGCCAGCAGGAGGGTAGCAGGGGCCAACGTCCTGACTTTC.

This clonotype showed up just once. The CDR3: CASSLDGTAAYEQYF. The CDR3, as DNA: TGTGCCAGCAGCTTAGATGGGACAGCAGCCTACGAGCAGTACTTC. The genes are TRBV7-8 and TRBJ2-7; TRBD1 aligns across 7 bases. Germline V gives CDR1 SGHVS, CDR2 FQNEAQ. The CDR3 runs to 15 residues. J was trimmed by 2 bases and V by 1 base; bases with no gene match: 5.

This clonotype was seen a handful of times. This chain joins TRBV20-1 and TRBJ2-1, with D uncertain. CDR1 DFQATT and CDR2 SNEGSKA come from the germline V gene (reference sequence). The V end was cut by 3 bases, the J end by 0 bases, with 9 bases between. The CDR3 runs to 14 residues. In DNA, the CDR3 is TGCAGTGCTAGGCCTAGGGTCTCCTACAATGAGCAGTTCTTC. Amino acid sequence: CSARPRVSYNEQFF.

This sequence joins TRBV29-1 and TRBJ2-1; weak D call: TRBD2 (6 bases). The CDR3 runs to 11 residues. The V end lost 1 base, the J end lost 12 bases, and 10 bases lay between the germline ends. Germline CDR1 is SQVTM and CDR2 is ANQGSEA. CDR3 DNA: TGCAGCGTTGAAGGCGGGGTCGGGCAGTTCTTC. It codes for CSVEGGVGQFF.

V usage is TRBV7-2 and J usage is TRBJ2-2; D is possibly TRBD2 (6 bases). The CDR3 loop spans 16 amino acids. V was pared by 1 base and J by 1 base, with 10 bases between. Germline values: CDR1 SGHTA, CDR2 FQGNSA. CDR3 nucleotides: TGTGCCAGCAGCTTAGTGGTAGCGGTGAACACCGGGGAGCTGTTTTTT. Protein sequence: CASSLVVAVNTGELFF.

This clonotype was seen only a few times. CDR3 protein: CASSLGQAHQETQYF. In DNA form, the CDR3 reads TGTGCCAGCAGCCTTGGACAGGCCCACCAAGAGACCCAGTACTTC. V is TRBV7-2 and J is TRBJ2-5; TRBD1 matches at 7 bases. Germline V gene lookup returns CDR1 SGHTA and CDR2 FQGNSA. The V gene end was trimmed by 5 bases and the J gene end by 0 bases; junction bases not matched to a gene: 6. The CDR3 contains 15 residues.

This clonotype has just one count. The chain recombines TRBV3-1 with TRBJ2-1; a possible D gene is TRBD2 (5 bases). With 1 base removed from V and 5 bases from J, the gap between germline ends came to 15 bases. This CDR3 is built from 16 residues. Looked up from germline, CDR1 is LGHDT and CDR2 is YNNKEL (reference sequence). Here the CDR3 reads CASSQVVGVSDNEQFF. CDR3 sequence (DNA): TGTGCCAGCAGCCAAGTCGTGGGAGTTTCCGACAATGAGCAGTTCTTC.